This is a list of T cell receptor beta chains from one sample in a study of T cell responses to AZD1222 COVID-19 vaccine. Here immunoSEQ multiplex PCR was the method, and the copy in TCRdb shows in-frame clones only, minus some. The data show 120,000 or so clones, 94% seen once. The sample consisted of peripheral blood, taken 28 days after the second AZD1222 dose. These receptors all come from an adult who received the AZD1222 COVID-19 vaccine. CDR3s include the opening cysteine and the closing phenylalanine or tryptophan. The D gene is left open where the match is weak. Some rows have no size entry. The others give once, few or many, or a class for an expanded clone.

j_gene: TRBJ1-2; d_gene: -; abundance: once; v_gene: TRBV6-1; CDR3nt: TGTGCCAGCAGTGTGGGAGGGGGGCGGGACGAGCATGGCTACACCTTC; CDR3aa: CASSVGGGRDEHGYTF
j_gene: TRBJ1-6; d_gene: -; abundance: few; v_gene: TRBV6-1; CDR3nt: TGTGCCAGCAGTGACCCGACAGGCCTCTATAATTCACCCCTCCACTTT; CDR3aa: CASSDPTGLYNSPLHF
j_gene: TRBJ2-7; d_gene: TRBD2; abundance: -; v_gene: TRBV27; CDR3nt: TGTGCCAGCAGTTCCGTCCCCTGGGGGGGGGCCTACGAGCAGTACTTC; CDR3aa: CASSSVPWGGAYEQYF
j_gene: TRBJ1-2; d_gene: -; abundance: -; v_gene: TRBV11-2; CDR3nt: TGTGCCAGCAGCGAGACGAGCTCGGGAAACTATGGCTACACCTTC; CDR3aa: CASSETSSGNYGYTF
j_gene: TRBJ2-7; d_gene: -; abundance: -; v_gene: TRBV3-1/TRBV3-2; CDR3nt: TGTGCCAGCAGCAACCCAAAGACTAGGCTACACTCCTACGAGCAGTACTTC; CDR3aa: CASSNPKTRLHSYEQYF
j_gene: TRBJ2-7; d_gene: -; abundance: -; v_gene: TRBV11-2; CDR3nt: TGTGCCGTACAGCGCTACGCTGGGGCTTACGAGCAGTACTTC; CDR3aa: CAVQRYAGAYEQYF
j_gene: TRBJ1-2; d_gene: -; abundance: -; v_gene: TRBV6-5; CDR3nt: TGTGCCAGCAGTTACTCGGCATTAGATTCCCTCGGGACCACCTTC; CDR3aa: CASSYSALDSLGTTF
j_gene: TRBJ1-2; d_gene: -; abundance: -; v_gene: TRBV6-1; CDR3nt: TGTGCCAGCAGTGAACAGCTATGGCAGGACGCCGCCTTC; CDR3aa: CASSEQLWQDAAF
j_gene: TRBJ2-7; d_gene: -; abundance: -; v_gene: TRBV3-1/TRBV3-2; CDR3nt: TGTGCCAGCAGCCAAGATTGGTCGACCTACGAGCAGTACTTC; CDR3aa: CASSQDWSTYEQYF
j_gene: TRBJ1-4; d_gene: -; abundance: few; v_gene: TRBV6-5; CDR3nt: TGTGCCAGCAGTTACTCGAGTGGGGCATCTCGTGAAAAACTGTTTTTT; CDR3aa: CASSYSSGASREKLFF
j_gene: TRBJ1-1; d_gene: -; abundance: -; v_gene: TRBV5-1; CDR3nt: TGCGCCAGCCGCAGTCGGGAACTTATTAACACTGAAGCTTTCTTT; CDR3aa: CASRSRELINTEAFF
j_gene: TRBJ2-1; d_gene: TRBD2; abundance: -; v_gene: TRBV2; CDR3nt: TGTGCCAGCAGTGAATCCCTAGCGGGTTCGTTTTACAATGAGCAGTTCTTC; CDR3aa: CASSESLAGSFYNEQFF
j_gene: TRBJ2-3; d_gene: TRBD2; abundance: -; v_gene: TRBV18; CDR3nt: TGTGCCAGCTCACCACCGAAGCGGGAGGGCCTCTCCGGTACGCAGTATTTT; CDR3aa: CASSPPKREGLSGTQYF
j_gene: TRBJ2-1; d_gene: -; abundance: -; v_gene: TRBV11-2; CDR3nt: TGTGCCAGCAGCCCCCACCGGGGAGCCCACAATGAGCAGTTCTTC; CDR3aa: CASSPHRGAHNEQFF
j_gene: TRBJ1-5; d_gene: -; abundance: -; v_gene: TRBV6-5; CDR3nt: TGTGCCGGTAGTAAGGACAGACATAGCAATCAGCCCCAGCATTTT; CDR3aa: CAGSKDRHSNQPQHF
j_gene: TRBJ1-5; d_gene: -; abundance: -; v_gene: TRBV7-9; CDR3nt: TGTGCCAGCAGCTCCGCCTCGACGGCCGGCACTCAGCCCCAGCATTTT; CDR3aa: CASSSASTAGTQPQHF
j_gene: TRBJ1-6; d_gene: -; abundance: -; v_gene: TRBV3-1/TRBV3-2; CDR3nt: TGTGCCAGCAGCCTAAGGGTACTGGATAATTCACCCCTCCACTTT; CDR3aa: CASSLRVLDNSPLHF
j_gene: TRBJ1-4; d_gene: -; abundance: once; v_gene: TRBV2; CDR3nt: TGTGCCACCAGGGAGACAGGCTGGGAAAAACTGTTTTTT; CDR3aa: CATRETGWEKLFF
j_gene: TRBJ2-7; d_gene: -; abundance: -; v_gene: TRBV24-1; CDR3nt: TGTGCCACCAGTGATATACGACAGTCCCACGAGCAGTACTTC; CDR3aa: CATSDIRQSHEQYF
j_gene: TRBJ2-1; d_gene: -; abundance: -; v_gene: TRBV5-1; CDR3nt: TGCGCCAGCACGGACCCCACCTACAATGAGCAGTTCTTC; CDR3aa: CASTDPTYNEQFF
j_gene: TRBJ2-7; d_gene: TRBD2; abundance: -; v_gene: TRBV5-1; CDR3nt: TGCGCCAGCAGCCGGGAGGGGGGACTAGCGGGAGGCCAGAGGTCCTACGAGCAGTACTTC; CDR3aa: CASSREGGLAGGQRSYEQYF
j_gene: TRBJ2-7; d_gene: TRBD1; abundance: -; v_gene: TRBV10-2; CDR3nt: TGCGCCAGCACTAGGGGACAGGGGGCCCCTCAGTACTTC; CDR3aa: CASTRGQGAPQYF
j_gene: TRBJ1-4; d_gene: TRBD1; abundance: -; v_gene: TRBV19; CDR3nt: TGTGCCAGTAGTACCTATGGGACAGGGGGTGCAACTAATGAAAAACTGTTTTTT; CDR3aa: CASSTYGTGGATNEKLFF
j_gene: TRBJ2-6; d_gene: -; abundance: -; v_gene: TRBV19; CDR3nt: TGTGCCAGTAGTACGTCCTTTGGCTCTGGGGCCAACGTCCTGACTTTC; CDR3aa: CASSTSFGSGANVLTF
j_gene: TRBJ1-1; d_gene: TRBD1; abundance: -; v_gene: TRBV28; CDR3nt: TGTGCCAGCGGACAGGTTATGAACACTGAAGCTTTCTTT; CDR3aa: CASGQVMNTEAFF
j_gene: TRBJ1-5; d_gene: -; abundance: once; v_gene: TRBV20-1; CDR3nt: TGCAGTGCTAGAGAAAGGTTCCAGCATTTT; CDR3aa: CSARERFQHF
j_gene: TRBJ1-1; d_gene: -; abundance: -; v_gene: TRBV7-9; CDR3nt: TGTGCCAGCAGCTTACCTCACTCGACAGCTGAAGCTTTCTTT; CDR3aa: CASSLPHSTAEAFF
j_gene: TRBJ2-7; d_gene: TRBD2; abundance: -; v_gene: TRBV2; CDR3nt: TGTGCCAGCAGTGGTTGGGAGGGGTCATACGAGCAGTACTTC; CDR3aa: CASSGWEGSYEQYF
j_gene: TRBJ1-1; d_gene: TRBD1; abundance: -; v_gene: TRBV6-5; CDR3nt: TGTGCCAGCAGTAAGACAGGGGCGCCGGCCACTGAAGCTTTCTTT; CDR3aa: CASSKTGAPATEAFF
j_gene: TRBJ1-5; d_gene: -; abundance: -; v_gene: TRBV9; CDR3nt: TGTGCCAGCAGCCCAGAACCTTATCAGCCCCAGCATTTT; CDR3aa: CASSPEPYQPQHF
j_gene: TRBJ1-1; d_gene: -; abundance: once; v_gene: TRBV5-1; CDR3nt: TGCGCCAGCAGCTATGGACAAGACACTGAAGCTTTCTTT; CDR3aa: CASSYGQDTEAFF
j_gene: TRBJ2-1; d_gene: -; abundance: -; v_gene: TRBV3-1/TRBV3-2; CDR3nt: TGTGCCAGCACCCGTCTCGGTGAGCAGTTCTTC; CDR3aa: CASTRLGEQFF
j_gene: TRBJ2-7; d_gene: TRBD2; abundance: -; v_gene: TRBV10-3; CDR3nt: TGTGCCATCAGCTTGGGACTAGCGGGAGAAGGGAACTACGAGCAGTACTTC; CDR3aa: CAISLGLAGEGNYEQYF
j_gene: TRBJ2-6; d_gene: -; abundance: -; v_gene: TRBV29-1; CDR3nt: TGCAGCGTTATGAAGAGCCCTGGGGCCAACGTCCTGACTTTC; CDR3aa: CSVMKSPGANVLTF
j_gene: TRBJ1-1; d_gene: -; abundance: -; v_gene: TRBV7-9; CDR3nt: TGTGCCAGCAGTTTTCAGGAGAACACTGAAGCTTTCTTT; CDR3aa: CASSFQENTEAFF
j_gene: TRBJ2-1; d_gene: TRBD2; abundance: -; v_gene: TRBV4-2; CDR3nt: TGTGCCAGCAGACGACAAATAGCGGGAGGGTCCTACAATGAGCAGTTCTTC; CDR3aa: CASRRQIAGGSYNEQFF
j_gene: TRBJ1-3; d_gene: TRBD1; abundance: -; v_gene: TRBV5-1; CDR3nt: TGCGCCAGCAGTTGGGACAGCTACACCGAAAACACCATATATTTT; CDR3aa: CASSWDSYTENTIYF
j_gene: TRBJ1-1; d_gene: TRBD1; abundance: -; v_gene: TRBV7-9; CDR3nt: TGTGCCAGCAGCTCCGGACAGGGAAACACTGAAGCTTTCTTT; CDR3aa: CASSSGQGNTEAFF
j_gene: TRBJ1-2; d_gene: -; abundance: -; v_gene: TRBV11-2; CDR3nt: TGTGCCAGCAGCTCACAGCGTAACTATGGCTACACCTTC; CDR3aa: CASSSQRNYGYTF
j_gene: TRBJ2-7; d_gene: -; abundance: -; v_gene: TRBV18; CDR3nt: TGTGCCAGCTCACCACGGAGCCTACACTCCTACGAGCAGTACTTC; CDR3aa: CASSPRSLHSYEQYF
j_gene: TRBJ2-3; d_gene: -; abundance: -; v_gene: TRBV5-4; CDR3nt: TGTGCCAGCAGCTCCATGGGAGTCACAGATACGCAGTATTTT; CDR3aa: CASSSMGVTDTQYF
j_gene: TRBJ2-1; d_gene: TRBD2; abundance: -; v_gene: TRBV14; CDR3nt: TGTGCCAGCAGCCAGATCACATTCGGGAGGAGGTTTTACAATGAGCAGTTCTTC; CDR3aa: CASSQITFGRRFYNEQFF
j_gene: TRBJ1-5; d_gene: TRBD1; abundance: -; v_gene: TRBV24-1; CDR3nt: TGTGCCACCAGTGACAACAGGGGGAGTCAGCCCCAGCATTTT; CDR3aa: CATSDNRGSQPQHF
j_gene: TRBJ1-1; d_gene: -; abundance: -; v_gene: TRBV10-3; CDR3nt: TGTGCCATCAAGGACGGATTGAACACTGAAGCTTTCTTT; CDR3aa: CAIKDGLNTEAFF
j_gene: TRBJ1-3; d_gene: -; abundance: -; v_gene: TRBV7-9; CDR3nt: TGTGCCAGCAGCTTAGTTTTGGGAGTGGGAGACACCATATATTTT; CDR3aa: CASSLVLGVGDTIYF
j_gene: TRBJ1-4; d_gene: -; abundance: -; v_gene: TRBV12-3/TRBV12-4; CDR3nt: TGTGCCAGCAGGAAGGGACTTTTTGAAAAACTGTTTTTT; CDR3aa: CASRKGLFEKLFF
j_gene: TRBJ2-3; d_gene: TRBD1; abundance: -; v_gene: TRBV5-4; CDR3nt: TGTGCCAGCAGCTACGGGACAGGGTTGGATACGCAGTATTTT; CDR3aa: CASSYGTGLDTQYF
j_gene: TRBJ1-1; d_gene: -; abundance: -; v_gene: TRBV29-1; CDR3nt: TGCAGCGTTGCTGGAAAGAACACTGAAGCTTTCTTT; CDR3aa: CSVAGKNTEAFF